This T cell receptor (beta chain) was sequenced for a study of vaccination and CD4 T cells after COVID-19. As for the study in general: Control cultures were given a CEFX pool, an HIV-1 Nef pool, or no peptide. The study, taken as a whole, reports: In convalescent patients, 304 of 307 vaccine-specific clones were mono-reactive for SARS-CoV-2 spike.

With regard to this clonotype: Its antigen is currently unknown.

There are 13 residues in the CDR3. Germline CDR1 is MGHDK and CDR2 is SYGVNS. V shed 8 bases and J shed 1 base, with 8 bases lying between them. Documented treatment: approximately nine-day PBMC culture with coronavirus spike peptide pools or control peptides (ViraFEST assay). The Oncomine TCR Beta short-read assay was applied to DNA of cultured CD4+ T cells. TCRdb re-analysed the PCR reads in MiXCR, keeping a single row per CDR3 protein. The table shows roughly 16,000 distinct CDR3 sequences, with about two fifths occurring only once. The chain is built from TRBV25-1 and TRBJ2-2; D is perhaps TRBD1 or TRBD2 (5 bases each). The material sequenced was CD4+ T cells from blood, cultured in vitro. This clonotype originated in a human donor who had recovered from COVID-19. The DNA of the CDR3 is TGTGCCAGCGGGACGGAGAACACCGGGGAGCTGTTTTTT. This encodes CASGTENTGELFF. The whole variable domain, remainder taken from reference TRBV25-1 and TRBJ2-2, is EADIYQTPRYLVIGTGKKITLECSQTMGHDKMYWYQQDPGMELHLIHYSYGVNSTEKGDLSSESTVSRIRTEHFPLTLESARPSHTSQYLCASGTENTGELFFGEGSRLTVL.